The following is a T cell receptor (beta chain) sequence with its context. Antigen unknown. Unsorted PBMC DNA underwent sequencing on ten immunoSEQ deep assay plates. Sequenced by immunoSEQ multiplex PCR; TCRdb stores in-frame clones only, minus some. The table includes 450,000 to 500,000 clones, over 70% detected once. The data derive from a study of shared clonotypes between healthy human individuals. General study points: Donor scarcity curtailed the genetic and exposure-history diversity represented herein.

V gave up 7 bases and J gave up 4 bases; unmatched junction bases: 7. From germline, CDR1 is SQVTM and CDR2 ANQGSEA. The CDR3 extends over 14 amino acids. The TCR comes from a woman in her thirties or forties in good health. Some clones in this sample may be carry-over from other donors' samples. V and J are TRBV29-1 and TRBJ2-1; 10 bases fit TRBD1. The sample was PBMCs. The CDR3 DNA reads as TGCAGCGGCCGCCGGGACAGGGGTTACAATGAGCAGTTCTTC. This sequence encodes CSGRRDRGYNEQFF.